This TCR beta chain was retrieved from a study of CD8+CD57+ T cells in acquired aplastic anemia. Study details: Mean DNA quantity obtained from sorted CD4+ and CD8+ cells was about 3.2 ug. Roughly 10.8 million reads were obtained on average for healthy donor CD4+ cells. General study points: Patients and controls shared 25 to 35 CD8+ CDR3 sequences, highly expressed in patients. No significant difference in CD8+ Simpson's diversity was found between patients and controls.

About this clonotype itself: No antigen is known for it.

Per germline, CDR1 SNHLY and CDR2 FYNNEI. The CDR3 is made up of 13 amino acids. Trimming took off 7 bases at V and 2 bases at J, with 12 bases between the two ends. Genomic DNA served as template for TCR beta VDJ and CDR3 profiling. TCRdb reanalysed the reads using MiXCR and keeps one entry per CDR3 protein. The sample has fewer than 200,000 distinct CDR3 sequences; about 60% are singletons. This chain uses TRBV2 with TRBJ2-7; D remains ambiguous. The TCR comes from a human donor in good health. What was sequenced was sorted CD4+, CD8+, or CD8+CD57+ T cells (not recorded which) from PBMCs. The CDR3: CASTSPRAYEQYF. The CDR3 DNA reads as TGTGCCAGCACCTCCCCCCGGGCCTACGAGCAGTACTTC.